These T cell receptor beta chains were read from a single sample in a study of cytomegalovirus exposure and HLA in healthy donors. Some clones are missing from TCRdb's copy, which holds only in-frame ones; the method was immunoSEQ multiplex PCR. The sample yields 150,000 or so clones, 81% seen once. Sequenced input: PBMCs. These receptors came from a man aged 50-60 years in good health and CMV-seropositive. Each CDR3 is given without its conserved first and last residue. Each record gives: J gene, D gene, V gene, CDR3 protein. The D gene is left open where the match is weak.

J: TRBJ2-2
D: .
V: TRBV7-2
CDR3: ATKTIPGVDTGELF

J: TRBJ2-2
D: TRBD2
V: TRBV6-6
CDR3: ASSPGTRVSGELF

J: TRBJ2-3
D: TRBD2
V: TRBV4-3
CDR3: ASSQGEEFTSGSVTQY

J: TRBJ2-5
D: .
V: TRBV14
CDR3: ASSQFGDSRVTQY

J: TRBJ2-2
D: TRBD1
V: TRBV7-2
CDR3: ASSLVGTTGFNTGELF

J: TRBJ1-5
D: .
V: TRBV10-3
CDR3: AISEMSYSNQPQH

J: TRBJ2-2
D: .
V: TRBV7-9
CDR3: ASSPRGLASGELF

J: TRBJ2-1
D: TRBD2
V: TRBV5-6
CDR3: ASSRPGRLDEQF

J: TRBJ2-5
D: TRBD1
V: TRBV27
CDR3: ASRRTGAETQY

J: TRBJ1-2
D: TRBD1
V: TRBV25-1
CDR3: ASSPGTAVYVSRGYT

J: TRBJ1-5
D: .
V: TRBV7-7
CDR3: ASSLDRDQPQH

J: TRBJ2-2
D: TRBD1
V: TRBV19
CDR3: ASSIGTANTGELF

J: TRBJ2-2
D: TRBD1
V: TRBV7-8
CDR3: ASSFGTGGNTGELF